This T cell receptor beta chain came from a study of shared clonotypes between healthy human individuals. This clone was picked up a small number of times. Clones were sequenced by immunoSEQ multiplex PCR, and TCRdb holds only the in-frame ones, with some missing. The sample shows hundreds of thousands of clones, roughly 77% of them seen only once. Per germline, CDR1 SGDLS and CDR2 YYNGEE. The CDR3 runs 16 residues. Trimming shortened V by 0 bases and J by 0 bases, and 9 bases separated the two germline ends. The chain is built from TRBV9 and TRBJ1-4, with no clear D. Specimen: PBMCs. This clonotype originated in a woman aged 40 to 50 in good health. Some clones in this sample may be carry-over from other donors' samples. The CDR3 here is CASSVEGGATNEKLFF. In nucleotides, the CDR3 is TGTGCCAGCAGCGTAGAAGGCGGGGCAACTAATGAAAAACTGTTTTTT.